Listed below are T cell receptor beta chains from one sample, sequenced in a study of blood T cell repertoires in COVID-19. The protocol was immunoSEQ multiplex PCR, while the TCRdb copy is restricted to in-frame clones and leaves out a portion. The sample lists around 250,000 clones, approximately 90% seen once, with around 2.8% in the top ten. Sequenced input: PBMCs or T cells enriched from blood (not recorded which). Every receptor here comes from a man aged 40-50 years who had been exposed to COVID-19. Both conserved end residues are part of each CDR3. Each record gives: clone size, J gene, V gene, D gene, CDR3 protein, CDR3 DNA. A D gene is named only where the DNA matches it firmly. Not every row has a clone size; where given, it reads once, few, many or a size class.

NA | TRBJ2-7 | TRBV5-1 | TRBD2 | CASSLPSGNEQYF | TGCGCCAGCAGCTTGCCTAGCGGGAACGAGCAGTACTTC
NA | TRBJ2-5 | TRBV7-2 | NA | CASSLSTAQETQYF | TGTGCCAGCAGCCTTTCGACAGCACAAGAGACCCAGTACTTC
NA | TRBJ1-2 | TRBV2 | TRBD1 | CATFGVQGFGYTF | TGTGCCACCTTCGGAGTACAGGGGTTTGGCTACACCTTC
NA | TRBJ1-2 | TRBV27 | TRBD1 | CASSSLPLTGGYGYTF | TGTGCCAGCAGTTCCCTACCCCTCACAGGGGGCTATGGCTACACCTTC
NA | TRBJ1-1 | TRBV19 | NA | CASSTLEIVTEAFF | TGTGCCAGTAGTACGCTCGAGATAGTCACTGAAGCTTTCTTT
few | TRBJ2-3 | TRBV6-1 | TRBD1 | CASSEPWDRGTDTQYF | TGTGCCAGCAGTGAGCCCTGGGACAGGGGGACAGATACGCAGTATTTT
few | TRBJ1-1 | TRBV5-1 | TRBD1 | CASSLGRDRGFPISDAEAFF | TGCGCCAGCAGCTTGGGCCGGGACAGGGGTTTCCCCATAAGCGATGCTGAAGCTTTCTTT
NA | TRBJ2-1 | TRBV9 | TRBD2 | CASSVGRREGTYNEQFF | TGTGCCAGCAGCGTAGGTAGGCGGGAGGGGACCTACAATGAGCAGTTCTTC
once | TRBJ1-2 | TRBV14 | TRBD1 | CASSQGTGEWYGYTF | TGTGCCAGCAGCCAAGGGACAGGGGAATGGTATGGCTACACCTTC
NA | TRBJ2-7 | TRBV29-1 | NA | CGVSQPGDLYEQYF | TGCGGTGTTTCCCAGCCAGGGGATTTATACGAGCAGTACTTC
NA | TRBJ2-6 | TRBV29-1 | NA | CSFFSGANVLTF | TGCAGCTTCTTCTCTGGGGCCAACGTCCTGACTTTC
NA | TRBJ2-7 | TRBV5-4 | NA | CASSSTGSYEQYF | TGTGCCAGCAGCTCTACAGGGTCCTACGAGCAGTACTTC
NA | TRBJ2-1 | TRBV5-1 | TRBD2 | CASSSGLATISYNEQFF | TGCGCCAGCAGCTCCGGACTAGCCACAATCTCCTACAATGAGCAGTTCTTC
NA | TRBJ1-2 | TRBV12-3/TRBV12-4 | TRBD1 | CASSKAGGYGYTF | TGTGCCAGCTCGAAGGCAGGGGGCTATGGCTACACCTTC
NA | TRBJ1-1 | TRBV30 | NA | CAWSRGGARDLISAEAFF | TGTGCCTGGAGCCGGGGAGGGGCCAGGGACTTAATTAGCGCTGAAGCTTTCTTT
NA | TRBJ1-6 | TRBV9 | NA | CASSVGLDFNSPLHF | TGTGCCAGCAGCGTAGGGCTTGACTTCAATTCACCCCTCCACTTT
NA | TRBJ1-2 | TRBV29-1 | NA | CSVNRDGYTF | TGCAGCGTTAACAGGGATGGCTACACCTTC
NA | TRBJ1-6 | TRBV30 | TRBD1 | CAWKATGVNSPLHF | TGTGCCTGGAAGGCGACAGGGGTAAATTCACCCCTCCACTTT
NA | TRBJ2-7 | TRBV5-4 | NA | CASSYLEEQYF | TGTGCCAGCAGTTACCTAGAGGAGCAGTACTTT
NA | TRBJ1-1 | TRBV6-6 | NA | CASSSLSNTEAFF | TGTGCCAGCAGTTCCCTTTCGAACACTGAAGCTTTCTTT
NA | TRBJ2-1 | TRBV3-1/TRBV3-2 | TRBD2 | CASSQETSGRRYEQFF | TGTGCCAGCAGCCAAGAAACGAGCGGGAGAAGGTATGAGCAGTTCTTC
NA | TRBJ1-4 | TRBV7-9 | TRBD1 | CASSHSGGINEKLFF | TGTGCCAGCAGCCATTCAGGGGGCATTAATGAAAAACTGTTTTTT
NA | TRBJ1-2 | TRBV6-6 | NA | CASSKETGNYGYTF | TGTGCCAGCAGCAAAGAAACAGGGAACTATGGCTACACCTTC
few | TRBJ2-1 | TRBV7-9 | NA | CASSFYAGSSYNEQFF | TGTGCCAGCAGCTTTTATGCGGGGAGCTCCTACAATGAGCAGTTCTTC
NA | TRBJ2-1 | TRBV5-4 | TRBD2 | CASSPRWAGRGDEQFF | TGTGCCAGCAGCCCGCGGTGGGCCGGGAGGGGCGATGAGCAGTTCTTC
NA | TRBJ2-7 | TRBV28 | TRBD2 | CASRESGRVYEQYF | TGTGCCAGCAGGGAAAGCGGGAGGGTGTACGAGCAGTACTTC
NA | TRBJ1-1 | TRBV7-2 | TRBD1 | CASSSGGNTEAFF | TGTGCCAGCAGCTCAGGGGGGAACACTGAAGCTTTCTTT
NA | TRBJ2-1 | TRBV7-3 | TRBD2 | CASGAGGPYNEQFF | TGTGCCAGCGGAGCGGGAGGCCCCTACAATGAGCAGTTCTTC
NA | TRBJ2-7 | TRBV29-1 | TRBD1 | CSVADRDRRSYEQYF | TGCAGCGTTGCTGATAGGGACAGGCGATCCTACGAGCAGTACTTC
NA | TRBJ2-3 | TRBV15 | TRBD2 | CATSLGTSGSADTQYF | TGTGCCACCAGCCTGGGGACTAGCGGGAGTGCAGATACGCAGTATTTT
NA | TRBJ1-2 | TRBV3-1/TRBV3-2 | NA | CASSQGQTGLYGYTF | TGTGCCAGCAGCCAAGGTCAGACAGGCCTCTATGGCTACACCTTC
NA | TRBJ2-7 | TRBV2 | TRBD2 | CATLVAGHRTYEQYF | TGTGCCACACTAGTAGCGGGACACCGAACTTACGAGCAGTACTTC
NA | TRBJ2-7 | TRBV2 | TRBD1 | CASSERGQGRGEQYF | TGTGCCAGCAGTGAACGGGGACAGGGAAGGGGAGAGCAGTACTTC
NA | TRBJ2-1 | TRBV28 | TRBD1 | CASSPNYGQAFMGSYNEQFF | TGTGCCAGCAGTCCAAATTACGGACAGGCCTTTATGGGCTCCTACAATGAGCAGTTCTTC
NA | TRBJ2-1 | TRBV25-1 | TRBD1 | CASSETGTGFGEQFF | TGTGCCAGCAGTGAAACCGGGACAGGGTTTGGTGAGCAGTTCTTC
NA | TRBJ2-1 | TRBV5-1 | NA | CASSSVGGIYNEQFF | TGCGCCAGCAGCTCCGTCGGCGGGATTTACAATGAGCAGTTCTTC
NA | TRBJ1-5 | TRBV19 | NA | CASSREGDSNQPQHF | TGTGCCAGTAGTAGGGAGGGAGATAGCAATCAGCCCCAGCATTTT
NA | TRBJ2-5 | TRBV28 | TRBD2 | CASSWRLAPQETQYF | TGTGCCAGCAGCTGGAGACTAGCACCCCAAGAGACCCAGTACTTC
few | TRBJ1-2 | TRBV2 | TRBD1 | CASKYRDRGRGGYTF | TGTGCCAGCAAATATCGGGACAGGGGAAGAGGAGGCTACACCTTC
NA | TRBJ1-6 | TRBV18 | TRBD1 | CASSATGSSYNSPLHF | TGTGCCAGCTCAGCGACAGGGAGCTCCTATAATTCACCCCTCCACTTT
NA | TRBJ1-3 | TRBV13 | NA | CASSLLGHYSGNTIYF | TGTGCCAGCAGCTTACTCGGACATTACTCTGGAAACACCATATATTTT
NA | TRBJ1-5 | TRBV30 | NA | CAWSAGFNQPQHF | TGTGCCTGGAGTGCAGGGTTCAATCAGCCCCAGCATTTT
NA | TRBJ1-5 | TRBV10-1 | NA | CASSDLDQPQHF | TGCGCCAGCAGTGACCTCGATCAGCCCCAGCATTTT
once | TRBJ1-6 | TRBV2 | NA | CASSVDSGSSPLHF | TGTGCCAGCAGTGTAGACAGTGGCAGTTCACCCCTCCACTTT
NA | TRBJ1-5 | TRBV10-1 | NA | CASSESQSQPQHF | TGCGCCAGCAGTGAGTCCCAGTCCCAGCCCCAGCATTTT
NA | TRBJ2-4 | TRBV11-2 | TRBD2 | CASSRDSGGNIQYF | TGTGCCAGCAGCCGAGATTCGGGGGGAAACATTCAGTACTTC
NA | TRBJ1-1 | TRBV29-1 | NA | CSVGSVSRGTEAFF | TGCAGCGTTGGGTCGGTGTCCAGGGGCACTGAAGCTTTCTTT
NA | TRBJ1-3 | TRBV7-9 | TRBD1 | CASSPKDRFSGNTIYF | TGTGCCAGCAGCCCAAAGGACAGGTTCTCTGGAAACACCATATATTTT
few | TRBJ1-4 | TRBV27 | TRBD1 | CASSLGTGYNEKLFF | TGTGCCAGCAGTTTAGGGACAGGGTATAATGAAAAACTGTTTTTT
NA | TRBJ2-7 | TRBV5-5 | TRBD1 | CASSILPGQGKDEQYF | TGTGCCAGCAGCATTCTTCCAGGACAGGGTAAGGACGAGCAGTACTTC
NA | TRBJ2-1 | TRBV9 | TRBD2 | CASSVSGSMSYNEQFF | TGTGCCAGCAGCGTGAGCGGGAGTATGTCCTACAATGAGCAGTTCTTC
few | TRBJ2-2 | TRBV5-1 | TRBD2 | CASSLGSGMPGELFF | TGCGCCAGCAGCTTGGGAAGCGGGATGCCCGGGGAGCTGTTTTTT
few | TRBJ1-1 | TRBV29-1 | NA | CSVADRGLTEAFF | TGCAGCGTTGCGGACAGAGGACTCACTGAAGCTTTCTTT
NA | TRBJ1-3 | TRBV19 | NA | CASSLSTGLSGNTIYF | TGTGCCAGTAGTCTTTCGACAGGCCTCTCTGGAAACACCATATATTTT
NA | TRBJ2-1 | TRBV28 | TRBD2 | CASSLPGLARGQFF | TGTGCCAGCAGTTTGCCGGGACTAGCAAGAGGGCAGTTCTTC
NA | TRBJ2-7 | TRBV11-2 | TRBD2 | CASSSSGRHYEQYF | TGTGCCAGCAGCTCCAGCGGGAGGCACTACGAGCAGTACTTC
NA | TRBJ2-7 | TRBV5-5 | TRBD2 | CASSLGTSGTPYEQYF | TGTGCCAGCAGCTTGGGAACTAGCGGAACACCCTACGAGCAGTACTTC
NA | TRBJ1-1 | TRBV7-9 | TRBD1 | CASSLTGQMNTEAFF | TGTGCCAGCAGCTTAACGGGACAGATGAACACTGAAGCTTTCTTT
NA | TRBJ2-1 | TRBV28 | NA | CASRNRDSSYNEQFF | TGTGCCAGCAGAAACCGGGACTCCTCCTACAATGAGCAGTTCTTC